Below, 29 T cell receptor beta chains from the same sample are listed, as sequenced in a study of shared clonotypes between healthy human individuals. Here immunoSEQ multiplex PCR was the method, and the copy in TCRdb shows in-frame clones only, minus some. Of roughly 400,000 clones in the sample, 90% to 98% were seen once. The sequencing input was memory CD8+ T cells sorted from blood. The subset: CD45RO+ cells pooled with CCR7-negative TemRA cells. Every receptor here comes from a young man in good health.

The CDR3 loop reads CASSRDSASQETQYF. CDR3 DNA sequence: TGCGCCAGCAGCAGAGACAGCGCTTCCCAAGAGACCCAGTACTTC. This chain uses TRBV5-1 with TRBJ2-5; weak D call: TRBD1 (5 bases). The CDR3 is 15 residues long. The V and J ends lost 4 bases and 1 base respectively, with 14 bases between them. Germline CDR1 and CDR2: SGHRS and YFSETQ.

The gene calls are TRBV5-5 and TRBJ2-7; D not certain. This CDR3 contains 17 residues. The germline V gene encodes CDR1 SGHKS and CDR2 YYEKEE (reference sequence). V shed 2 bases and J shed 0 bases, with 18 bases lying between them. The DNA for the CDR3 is TGTGCCAGCAGCTTCCGGACGGTCAACCCATCCTCCTACGAGCAGTACTTC. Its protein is CASSFRTVNPSSYEQYF.

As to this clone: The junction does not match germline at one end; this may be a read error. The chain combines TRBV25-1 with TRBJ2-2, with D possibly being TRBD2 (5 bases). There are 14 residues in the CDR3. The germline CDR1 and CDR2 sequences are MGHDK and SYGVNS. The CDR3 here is CASSGCELPRGAVF. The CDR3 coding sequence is TGTGCCAGCAGTGGGTGTGAACTACCCCGGGGAGCTGTTTTT. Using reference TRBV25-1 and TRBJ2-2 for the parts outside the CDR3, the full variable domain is EADIYQTPRYLVIGTGKKITLECSQTMGHDKMYWYQQDPGMELHLIHYSYGVNSTEKGDLSSESTVSRIRTEHFPLTLESARPSHTSQYLCASSGCELPRGAVFGEGSRLTVL.

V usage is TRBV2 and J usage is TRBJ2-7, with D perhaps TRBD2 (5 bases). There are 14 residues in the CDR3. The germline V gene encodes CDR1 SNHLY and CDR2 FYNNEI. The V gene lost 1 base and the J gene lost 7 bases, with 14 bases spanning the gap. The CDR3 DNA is TGTGCCAGCAGTGAAGGTACCGGACTTTGGGAGCAGTACTTC. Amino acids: CASSEGTGLWEQYF.

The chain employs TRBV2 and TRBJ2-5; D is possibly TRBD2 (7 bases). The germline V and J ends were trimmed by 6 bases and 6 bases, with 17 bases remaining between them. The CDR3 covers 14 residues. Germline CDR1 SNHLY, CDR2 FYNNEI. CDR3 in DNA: TGTGCCAGCAGGGACACGGGGGGCCCTAAGACCCAGTACTTC. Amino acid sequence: CASRDTGGPKTQYF.

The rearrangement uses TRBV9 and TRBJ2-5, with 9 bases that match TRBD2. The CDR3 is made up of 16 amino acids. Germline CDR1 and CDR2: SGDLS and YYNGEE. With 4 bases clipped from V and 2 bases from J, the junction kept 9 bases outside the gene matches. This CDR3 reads CASSPLAGWDQETQYF. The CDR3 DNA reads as TGTGCCAGCAGCCCGCTAGCGGGATGGGATCAAGAGACCCAGTACTTC.

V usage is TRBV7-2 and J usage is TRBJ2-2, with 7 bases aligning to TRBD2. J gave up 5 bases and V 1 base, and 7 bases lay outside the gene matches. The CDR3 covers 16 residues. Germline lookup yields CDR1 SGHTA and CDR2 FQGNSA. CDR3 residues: CASSLGGSGRTGELFF. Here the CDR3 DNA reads TGTGCCAGCAGCTTAGGAGGTAGCGGGCGTACCGGGGAGCTGTTTTTT.

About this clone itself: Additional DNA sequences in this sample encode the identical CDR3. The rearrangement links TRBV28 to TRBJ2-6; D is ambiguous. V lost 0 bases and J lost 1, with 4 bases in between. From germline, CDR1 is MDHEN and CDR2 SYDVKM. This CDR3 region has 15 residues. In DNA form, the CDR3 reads TGTGCCAGCAGTTTATGGTCTTCTGGGGCCAACGTCCTGACTTTC. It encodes CASSLWSSGANVLTF.

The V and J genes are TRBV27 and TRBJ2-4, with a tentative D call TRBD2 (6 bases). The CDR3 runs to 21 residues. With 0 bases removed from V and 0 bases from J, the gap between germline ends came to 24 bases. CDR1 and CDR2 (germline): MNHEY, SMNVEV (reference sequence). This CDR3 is CASSLSPPRARDGVAKNIQYF. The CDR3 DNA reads TGTGCCAGCAGTTTATCCCCCCCCAGGGCGCGGGATGGGGTAGCCAAAAACATTCAGTACTTC.

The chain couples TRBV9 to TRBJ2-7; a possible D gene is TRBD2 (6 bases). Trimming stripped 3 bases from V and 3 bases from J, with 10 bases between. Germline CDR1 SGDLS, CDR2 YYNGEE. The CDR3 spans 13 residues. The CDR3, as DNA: TGTGCCAGCAGCGAGGGACTGGGCTACGAGCAGTACTTC. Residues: CASSEGLGYEQYF.

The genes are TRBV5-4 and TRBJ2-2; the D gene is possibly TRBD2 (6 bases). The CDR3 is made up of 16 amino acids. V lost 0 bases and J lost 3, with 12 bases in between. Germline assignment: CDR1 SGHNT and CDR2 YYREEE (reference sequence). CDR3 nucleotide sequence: TGTGCCAGCAGCTTGGACATTAGCGGCTACACCGGGGAGCTGTTTTTT. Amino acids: CASSLDISGYTGELFF.

Here the CDR3 DNA reads TGCGCCAGCAGTAAACTAGCGGGAGTTCCCGGAGATACGCAGTATTTT. Translation: CASSKLAGVPGDTQYF. The chain couples TRBV4-1 to TRBJ2-3; 11 bases are a match to TRBD2. J lost 5 bases, V lost 6 bases, and 10 bases had no gene match. CDR3 size: 16 residues. The V gene's germline CDR1 is MGHRA and CDR2 YSYEKL.

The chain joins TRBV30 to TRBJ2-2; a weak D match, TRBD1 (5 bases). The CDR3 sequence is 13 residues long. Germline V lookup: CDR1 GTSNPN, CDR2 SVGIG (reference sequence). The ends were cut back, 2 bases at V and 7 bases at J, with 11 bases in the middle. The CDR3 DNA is TGTGCCTGGAGTCGTCAGGGAAACGGGGAGCTGTTTTTT. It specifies CAWSRQGNGELFF.

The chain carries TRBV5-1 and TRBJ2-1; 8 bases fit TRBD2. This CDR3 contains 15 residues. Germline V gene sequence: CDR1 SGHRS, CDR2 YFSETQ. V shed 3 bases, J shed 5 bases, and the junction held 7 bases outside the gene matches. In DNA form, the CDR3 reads TGCGCCAGCAGCTCCCTCCTTAGCGGGAACAATGAGCAGTTCTTC. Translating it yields CASSSLLSGNNEQFF.

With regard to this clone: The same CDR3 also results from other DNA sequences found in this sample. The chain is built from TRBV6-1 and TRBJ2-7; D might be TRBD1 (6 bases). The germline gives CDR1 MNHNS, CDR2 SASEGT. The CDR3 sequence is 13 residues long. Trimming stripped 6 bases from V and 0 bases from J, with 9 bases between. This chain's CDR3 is CASRQGPSYEQYF. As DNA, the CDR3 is TGTGCCAGCAGACAGGGTCCCTCCTACGAGCAGTACTTC.

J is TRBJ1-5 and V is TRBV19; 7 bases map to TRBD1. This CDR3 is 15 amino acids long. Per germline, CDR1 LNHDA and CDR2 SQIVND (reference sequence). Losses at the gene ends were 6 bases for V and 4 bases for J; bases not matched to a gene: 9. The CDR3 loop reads CASSLSNRGNQPQHF. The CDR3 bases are TGTGCCAGTAGCCTATCCAACAGGGGAAATCAGCCCCAGCATTTT.

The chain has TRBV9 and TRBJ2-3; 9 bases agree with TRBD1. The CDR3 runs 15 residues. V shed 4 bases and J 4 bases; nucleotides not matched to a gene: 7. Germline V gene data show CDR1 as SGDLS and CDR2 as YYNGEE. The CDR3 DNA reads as TGTGCCAGCAGCATCGGGACAGGGCCCCCAGATACGCAGTATTTT. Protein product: CASSIGTGPPDTQYF.

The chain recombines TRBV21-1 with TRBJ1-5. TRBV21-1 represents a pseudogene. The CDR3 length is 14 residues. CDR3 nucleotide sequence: TGTGTCAGCAGCAAGTTGGTCAAGGGCGTCCCCCAGCATTTT. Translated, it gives CVSSKLVKGVPQHF.

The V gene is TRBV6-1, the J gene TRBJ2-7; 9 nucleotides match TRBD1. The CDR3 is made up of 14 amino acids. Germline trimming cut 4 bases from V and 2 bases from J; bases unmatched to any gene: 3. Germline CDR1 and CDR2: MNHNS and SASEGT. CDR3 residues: CASSARTGAYEQYF. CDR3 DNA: TGTGCCAGCAGTGCGCGGACAGGGGCCTACGAGCAGTACTTC.

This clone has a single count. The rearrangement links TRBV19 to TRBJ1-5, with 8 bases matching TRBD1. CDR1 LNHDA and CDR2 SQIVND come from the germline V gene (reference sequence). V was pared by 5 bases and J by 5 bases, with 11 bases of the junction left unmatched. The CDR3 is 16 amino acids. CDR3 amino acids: CASSWRQGSVHQPQHF. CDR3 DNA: TGTGCCAGTAGTTGGAGACAGGGGTCGGTTCATCAGCCCCAGCATTTT.

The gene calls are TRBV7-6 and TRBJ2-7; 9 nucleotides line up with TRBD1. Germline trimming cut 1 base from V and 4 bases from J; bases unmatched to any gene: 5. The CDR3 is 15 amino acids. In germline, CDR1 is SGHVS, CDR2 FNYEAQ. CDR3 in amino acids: CASSLVGTGSYEQYF. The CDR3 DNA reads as TGTGCCAGCAGCTTAGTTGGGACAGGGTCTTACGAGCAGTACTTC.

The CDR3 is CASSYSRLAGETQYF. CDR3 nucleotides: TGTGCCAGCAGTTACTCGAGACTAGCGGGAGAGACCCAGTACTTC. The J gene is TRBJ2-5, the V gene TRBV6-6; TRBD2 matches 10 bases. CDR3 length equals 15 residues. The ends lost 0 bases at V and 4 bases at J; junction bases unmatched: 2. Germline V lookup: CDR1 MNHNY, CDR2 SVGAGI (reference sequence).

The CDR3 protein is CASSQEGVRGNTIYF. The CDR3 DNA reads TGCGCCAGCAGCCAAGAAGGGGTGAGGGGAAACACCATATATTTT. The chain recombines TRBV4-1 with TRBJ1-3; possible D gene TRBD1, 5 bases. Germline-derived CDR1 and CDR2 are MGHRA and YSYEKL. Trimming removed 0 bases from V and 4 bases from J, with 10 bases in between. This CDR3 is built from 15 residues.

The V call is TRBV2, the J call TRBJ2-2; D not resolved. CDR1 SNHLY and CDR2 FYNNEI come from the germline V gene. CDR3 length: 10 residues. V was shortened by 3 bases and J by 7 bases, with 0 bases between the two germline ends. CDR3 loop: CASSDGELFF. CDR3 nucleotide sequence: TGTGCCAGCAGTGACGGGGAGCTGTTTTTT.

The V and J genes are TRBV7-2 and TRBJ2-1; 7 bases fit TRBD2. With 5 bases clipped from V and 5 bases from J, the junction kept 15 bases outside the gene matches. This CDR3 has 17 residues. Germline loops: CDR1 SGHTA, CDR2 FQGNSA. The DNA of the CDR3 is TGTGCCAGCAGCCTCGGACTAGATGCCTCCGTACACAATGAGCAGTTCTTC. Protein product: CASSLGLDASVHNEQFF.

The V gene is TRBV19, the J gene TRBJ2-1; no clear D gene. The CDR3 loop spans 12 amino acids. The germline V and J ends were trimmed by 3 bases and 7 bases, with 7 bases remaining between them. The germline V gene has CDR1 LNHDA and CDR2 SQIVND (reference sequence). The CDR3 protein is CASSIWENEQFF. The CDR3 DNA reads TGTGCCAGTAGTATTTGGGAAAATGAGCAGTTCTTC.

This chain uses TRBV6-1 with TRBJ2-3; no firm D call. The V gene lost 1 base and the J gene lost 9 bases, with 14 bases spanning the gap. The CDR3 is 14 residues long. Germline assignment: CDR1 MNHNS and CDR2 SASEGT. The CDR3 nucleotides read TGTGCCAGCAGTGAAGTCTCTCGGAGTCAAACGCAGTATTTT. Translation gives CASSEVSRSQTQYF.

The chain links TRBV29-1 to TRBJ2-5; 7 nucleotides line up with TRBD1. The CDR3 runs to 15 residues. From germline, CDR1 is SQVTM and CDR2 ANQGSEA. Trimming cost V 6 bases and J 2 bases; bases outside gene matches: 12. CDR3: CSVGTGTAVQETQYF. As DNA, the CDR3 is TGCAGCGTGGGGACCGGGACAGCGGTACAAGAGACCCAGTACTTC.

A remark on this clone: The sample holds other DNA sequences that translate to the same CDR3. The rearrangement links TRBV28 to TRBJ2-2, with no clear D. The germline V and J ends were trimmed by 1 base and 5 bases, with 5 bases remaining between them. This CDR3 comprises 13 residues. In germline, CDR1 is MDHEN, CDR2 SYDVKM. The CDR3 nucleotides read TGTGCCAGCAGTTTATTAGGGACCGGGGAGCTGTTTTTT. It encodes CASSLLGTGELFF.